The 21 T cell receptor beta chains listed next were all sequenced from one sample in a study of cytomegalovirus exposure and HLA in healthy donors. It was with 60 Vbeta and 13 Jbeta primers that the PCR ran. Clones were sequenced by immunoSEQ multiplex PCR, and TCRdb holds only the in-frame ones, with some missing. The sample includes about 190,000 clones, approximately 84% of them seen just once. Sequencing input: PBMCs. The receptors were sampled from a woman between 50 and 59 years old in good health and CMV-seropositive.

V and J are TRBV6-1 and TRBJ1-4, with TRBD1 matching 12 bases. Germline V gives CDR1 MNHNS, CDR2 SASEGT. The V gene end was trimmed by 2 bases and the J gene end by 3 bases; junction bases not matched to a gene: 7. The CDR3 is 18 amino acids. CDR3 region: CASSERDRGLAANEKLFF. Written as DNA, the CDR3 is TGTGCCAGCAGTGAAAGGGACAGGGGGCTCGCGGCTAATGAAAAACTGTTTTTT.

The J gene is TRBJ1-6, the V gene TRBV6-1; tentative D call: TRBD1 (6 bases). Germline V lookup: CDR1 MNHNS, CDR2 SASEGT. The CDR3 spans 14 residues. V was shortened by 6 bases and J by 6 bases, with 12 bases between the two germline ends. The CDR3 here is CASRQGVGNSPLHF. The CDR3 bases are TGTGCCAGCAGACAGGGAGTAGGTAATTCACCCCTCCACTTT.

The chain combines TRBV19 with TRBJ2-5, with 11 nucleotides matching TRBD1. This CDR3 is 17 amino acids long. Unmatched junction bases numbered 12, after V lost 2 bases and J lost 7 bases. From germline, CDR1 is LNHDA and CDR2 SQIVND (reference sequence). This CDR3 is CASSILPGTGGSWTQYF. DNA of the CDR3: TGTGCCAGTAGTATACTTCCCGGGACAGGGGGTAGTTGGACCCAGTACTTC.

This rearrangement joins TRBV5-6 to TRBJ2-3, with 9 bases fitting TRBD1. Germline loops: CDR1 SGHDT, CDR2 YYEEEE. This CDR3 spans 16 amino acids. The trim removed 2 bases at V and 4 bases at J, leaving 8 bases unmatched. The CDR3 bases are TGTGCCAGCAGCTTACCCGGGACAGGGAGTCCAGATACGCAGTATTTT. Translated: CASSLPGTGSPDTQYF.

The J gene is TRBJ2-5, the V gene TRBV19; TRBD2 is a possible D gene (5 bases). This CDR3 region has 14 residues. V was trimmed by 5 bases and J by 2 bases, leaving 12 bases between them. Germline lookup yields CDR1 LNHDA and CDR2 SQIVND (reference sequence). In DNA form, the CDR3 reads TGTGCCAGTAGTGAAGGAGGTGGGCAAGAGACCCAGTACTTC. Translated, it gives CASSEGGGQETQYF.

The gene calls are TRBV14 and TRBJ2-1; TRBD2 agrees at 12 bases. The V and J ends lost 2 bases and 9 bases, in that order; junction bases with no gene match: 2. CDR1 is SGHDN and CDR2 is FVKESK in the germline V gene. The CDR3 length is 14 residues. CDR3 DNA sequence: TGTGCCAGCAGCCAACTAGCGGGGGGGCGTGAGCAGTTCTTC. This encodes CASSQLAGGREQFF. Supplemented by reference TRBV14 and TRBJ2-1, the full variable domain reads EAGVTQFPSHSVIEKGQTVTLRCDPISGHDNLYWYRRVMGKEIKFLLHFVKESKQDESGMPNNRFLAERTGGTYSTLKVQPAELEDSGVYFCASSQLAGGREQFFGPGTRLTVL.

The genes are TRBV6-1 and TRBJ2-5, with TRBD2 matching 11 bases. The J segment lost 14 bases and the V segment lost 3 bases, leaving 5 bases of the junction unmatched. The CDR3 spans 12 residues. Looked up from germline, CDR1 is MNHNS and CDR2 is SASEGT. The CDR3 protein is CASSDPGLAAYF. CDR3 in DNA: TGTGCCAGCAGTGACCCGGGACTAGCGGCCTACTTC.

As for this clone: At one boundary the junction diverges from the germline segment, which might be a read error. This CDR3 is CSSSLSGSETQYF. As DNA, the CDR3 is TGTTCCAGCAGCTTATCAGGGTCCGAGACCCAGTACTTC. The genes are TRBV7-9 and TRBJ2-5; a possible D gene is TRBD1 (5 bases). The length of the CDR3 is 13 residues. Germline CDR1 reads SEHNR; CDR2 reads FQNEAQ (reference sequence).

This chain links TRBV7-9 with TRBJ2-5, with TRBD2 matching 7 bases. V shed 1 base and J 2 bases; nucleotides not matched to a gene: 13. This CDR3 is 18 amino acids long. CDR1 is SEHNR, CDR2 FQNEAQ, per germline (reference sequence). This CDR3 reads CASSLVGMLLAEQETQYF. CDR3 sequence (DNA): TGTGCCAGCAGCTTAGTGGGTATGTTGCTAGCGGAGCAAGAGACCCAGTACTTC.

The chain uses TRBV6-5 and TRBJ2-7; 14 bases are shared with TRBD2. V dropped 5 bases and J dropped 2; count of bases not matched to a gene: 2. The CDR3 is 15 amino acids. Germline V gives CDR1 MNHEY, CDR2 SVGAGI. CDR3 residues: CASSAGLAGAYEQYF. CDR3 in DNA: TGTGCCAGCAGTGCGGGACTAGCGGGGGCCTACGAGCAGTACTTC.

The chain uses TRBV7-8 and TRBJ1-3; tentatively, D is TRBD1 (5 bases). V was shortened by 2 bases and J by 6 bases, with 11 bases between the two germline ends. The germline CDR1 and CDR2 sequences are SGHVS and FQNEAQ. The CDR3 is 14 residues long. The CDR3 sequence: CASSLSQGSNTIYF. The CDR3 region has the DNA TGTGCCAGCAGCTTAAGTCAGGGATCAAACACCATATATTTT.

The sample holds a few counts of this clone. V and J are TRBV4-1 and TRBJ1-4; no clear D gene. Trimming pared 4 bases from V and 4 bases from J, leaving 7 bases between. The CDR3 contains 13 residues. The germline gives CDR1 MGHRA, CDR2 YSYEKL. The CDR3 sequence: CASSPVNNEKLFF. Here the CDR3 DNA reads TGCGCCAGCAGCCCAGTGAATAATGAAAAACTGTTTTTT.

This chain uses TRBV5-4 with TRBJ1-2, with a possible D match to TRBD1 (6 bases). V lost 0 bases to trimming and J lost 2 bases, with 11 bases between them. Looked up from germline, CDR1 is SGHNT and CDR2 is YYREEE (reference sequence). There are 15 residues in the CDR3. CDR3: CASSLAGVANYGYTF. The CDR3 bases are TGTGCCAGCAGCTTGGCAGGGGTCGCCAACTATGGCTACACCTTC.

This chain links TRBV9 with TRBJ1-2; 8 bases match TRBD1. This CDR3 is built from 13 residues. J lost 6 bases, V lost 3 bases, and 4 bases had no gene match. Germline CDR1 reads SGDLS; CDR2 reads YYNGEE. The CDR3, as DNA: TGTGCCAGCAGCGCAGGGGGCTCACATGGCTACACCTTC. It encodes CASSAGGSHGYTF.

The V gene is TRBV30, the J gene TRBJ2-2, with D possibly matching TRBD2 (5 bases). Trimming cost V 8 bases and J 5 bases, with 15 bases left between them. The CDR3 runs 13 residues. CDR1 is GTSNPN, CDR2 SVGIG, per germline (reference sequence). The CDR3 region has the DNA TGTGCCCAACCCCGGGGTAATACCGGGGAGCTGTTTTTT. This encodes CAQPRGNTGELFF.

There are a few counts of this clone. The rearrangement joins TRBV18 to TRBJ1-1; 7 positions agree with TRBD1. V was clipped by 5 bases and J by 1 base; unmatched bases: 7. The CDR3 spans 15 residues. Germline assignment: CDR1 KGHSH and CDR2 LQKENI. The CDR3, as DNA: TGTGCCAGCTCAATAACAGGGGTCACGAACACTGAAGCTTTCTTT. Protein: CASSITGVTNTEAFF.

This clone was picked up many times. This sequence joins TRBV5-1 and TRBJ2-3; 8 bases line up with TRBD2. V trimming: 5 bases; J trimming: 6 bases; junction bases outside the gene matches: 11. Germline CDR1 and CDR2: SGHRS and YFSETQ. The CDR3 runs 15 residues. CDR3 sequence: CASRLGGALLDTQYF. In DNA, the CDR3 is TGCGCCAGCAGGCTCGGGGGGGCCCTCCTTGATACGCAGTATTTT.

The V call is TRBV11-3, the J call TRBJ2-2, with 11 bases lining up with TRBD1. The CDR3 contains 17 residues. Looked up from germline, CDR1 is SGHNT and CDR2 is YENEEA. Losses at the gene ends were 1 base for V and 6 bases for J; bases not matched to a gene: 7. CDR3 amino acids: CASSLGGQGARSGELFF. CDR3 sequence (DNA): TGTGCCAGCAGCTTAGGTGGACAGGGGGCGCGTTCCGGGGAGCTGTTTTTT. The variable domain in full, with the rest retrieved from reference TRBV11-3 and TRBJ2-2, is EAGVVQSPRYKIIEKKQPVAFWCNPISGHNTLYWYLQNLGQGPELLIRYENEEAVDDSQLPKDRFSAERLKGVDSTLKIQPAELGDSAVYLCASSLGGQGARSGELFFGEGSRLTVL.

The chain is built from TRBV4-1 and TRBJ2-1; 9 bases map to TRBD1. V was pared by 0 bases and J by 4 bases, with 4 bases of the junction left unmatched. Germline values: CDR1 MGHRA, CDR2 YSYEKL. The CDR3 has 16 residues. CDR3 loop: CASSQEDRGSYNEQFF. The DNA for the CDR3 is TGCGCCAGCAGCCAAGAGGACAGGGGTTCATACAATGAGCAGTTCTTC.

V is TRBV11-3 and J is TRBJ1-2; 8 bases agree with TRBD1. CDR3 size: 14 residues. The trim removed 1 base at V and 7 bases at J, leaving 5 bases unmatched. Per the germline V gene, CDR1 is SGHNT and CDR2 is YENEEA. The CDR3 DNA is TGTGCCAGCAGCTTAGTAGGCAGGGGGCTTGGCTACACCTTC. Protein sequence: CASSLVGRGLGYTF.

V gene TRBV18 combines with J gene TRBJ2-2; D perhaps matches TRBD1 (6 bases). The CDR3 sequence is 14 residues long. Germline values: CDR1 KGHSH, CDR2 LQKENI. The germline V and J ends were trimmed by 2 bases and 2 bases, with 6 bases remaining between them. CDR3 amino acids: CASSPGGNTGELFF. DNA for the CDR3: TGTGCCAGCTCACCAGGGGGCAACACCGGGGAGCTGTTTTTT.